These 6 T cell receptor beta chains came from one sample sequenced in a study of blood T cell repertoires in COVID-19. Sequenced by immunoSEQ multiplex PCR; TCRdb stores in-frame clones only, minus some. The repertoire holds roughly 160,000 clones, with 70% to 90% as singletons. Sample: peripheral blood. The receptor source for this set is a woman older than 75 with COVID-19, enrolled during active disease.

The chain couples TRBV6-6 to TRBJ1-5, with D possibly being TRBD1 (5 bases). The germline CDR1 and CDR2 sequences are MNHNY and SVGAGI (reference sequence). The CDR3 totals 13 residues. The V end lost 8 bases, the J end lost 7 bases, and 15 bases lay between the germline ends. Written as DNA, the CDR3 is TGTGCCAGCCAGGCAGGGTTTTTACAGCCCCAGCATTTT. Translating it yields CASQAGFLQPQHF.

The V gene is TRBV7-2, the J gene TRBJ2-3, with TRBD2 matching 15 bases. This CDR3 spans 15 amino acids. Unmatched junction bases numbered 1, after V lost 1 base and J lost 8 bases. Germline CDR1 reads SGHTA; CDR2 reads FQGNSA. The CDR3 spells CASSLGGLAGGTQYF. In DNA, the CDR3 is TGTGCCAGCAGCTTAGGGGGACTAGCGGGAGGTACGCAGTATTTT.

This rearrangement joins TRBV25-1 to TRBJ2-5; maybe TRBD2 (6 bases). Germline CDR1 reads MGHDK; CDR2 reads SYGVNS. Trimming removed 0 bases from V and 5 bases from J, with 10 bases in between. The CDR3 contains 14 residues. The CDR3: CASSEYHGRETQYF. The DNA for the CDR3 is TGTGCCAGCAGTGAATATCATGGGAGGGAGACCCAGTACTTC.

The chain links TRBV6-5 to TRBJ1-5; TRBD1 might be the D (5 bases). The CDR3 totals 15 residues. CDR1 and CDR2 (germline): MNHEY, SVGAGI. The V end lost 6 bases, the J end lost 2 bases, and 14 bases lay between the germline ends. The CDR3 nucleotides read TGTGCCAGCAGGTCCTCAGACAGTCGCAATCAGCCCCAGCATTTT. As protein: CASRSSDSRNQPQHF.

The CDR3 sequence is CASSLERGRVNTIYF. As DNA, the CDR3 is TGTGCCAGCAGCTTAGAAAGGGGGCGGGTGAACACCATATATTTT. This chain links TRBV11-2 with TRBJ1-3; 7 nucleotides line up with TRBD1. CDR1 and CDR2 from the germline V gene are SGHAT and FQNNGV. J was trimmed by 7 bases and V by 0 bases; bases with no gene match: 6. This CDR3 is 15 amino acids long.

In this sample, this clone turned up a few times. CDR3 sequence: CASSSQVGGNTIYF. DNA for the CDR3: TGTGCCAGCAGCTCACAGGTTGGGGGAAACACCATATATTTT. V gene TRBV3-1 (or the pseudogene TRBV3-2) combines with J gene TRBJ1-3; TRBD1 might be the D (5 bases). The V and J ends lost 5 bases and 4 bases respectively, with 12 bases between them. The CDR3 sequence is 14 residues long. CDR1 LGHDT and CDR2 YNNKEL come from the germline V gene (reference sequence).